The present TCR beta chain was sequenced within a study of human T cells and chemical hapten exposure. Regarding time point: pre-sensitization, week 0. Indicated treatment: therapeutic diphenylcyclopropenone sensitization with weekly scalp DPC. One entry per CDR3 protein results from TCRdb running MiXCR on the RACE reads. This sample has around 56,000 distinct CDR3 sequences, with approximately 9.9% found just once. This clonotype was seen more than once but under ten times. V shed 8 bases and J shed 1 base, with 6 bases lying between them. The CDR3 runs 12 residues. Germline CDR1 and CDR2: MDHEN and SYDVKM.

The chain couples TRBV28 to TRBJ1-3; no reliable D call. Here the sequenced sample was whole blood, taken in connection with sensitization to the hapten diphenylcyclopropenone (DPC). The origin of this receptor is a man aged 35 to 55 with alopecia areata. Some clones in this sample may be carry-over from other donors' samples. The CDR3 region is CASGYSGNTIYF. DNA for the CDR3: TGTGCCAGCGGGTATTCTGGAAACACCATATATTTT.